This T cell receptor beta chain was retrieved from a study of blood T cells in healthy people across ages. Findings of the study overall: More naive CD4+ cells and higher diversity were found in long-lived than in aged donors. Per million T cells, TCR beta diversity dropped roughly linearly as age increased.

Using a J-beta primer mix together with a sample-barcoded 5' primer, a second PCR was run for 7 to 11 cycles. TCRdb recomputed calls from the 5' RACE reads with MiXCR, one row per CDR3 protein. The table has more than 800,000 distinct CDR3 sequences, 25% to 30% seen once. Staff drew around 10 milliliters of peripheral blood from each donor. This CDR3 spans 13 amino acids. The V end lost 6 bases, the J end lost 4 bases, and 12 bases lay between the germline ends. Germline V gene sequence: CDR1 SEHNR, CDR2 FQNEAQ (reference sequence). Concerning this clonotype itself: The antigen is unknown.

This TCR came from an elderly woman in good health. The chain is built from TRBV7-9 and TRBJ1-1; D gene unclear. The sequenced sample consisted of blood. As DNA, the CDR3 is TGTGCCAGCAGGACCACACGGGGCACTGAAGCTTTCTTT. Translating gives CASRTTRGTEAFF.